The 2 T cell receptor beta chains presented below share a single source sample, sequenced in a study of shared clonotypes between healthy human individuals. TCRdb's table, derived via immunoSEQ multiplex PCR, lists solely in-frame clones and lacks some. The sample holds some 1,400,000 clones, around 95% seen once. Input material: naive CD4+ T cells sorted from blood. The subset: CD45RA+ positively selected. The source is a man aged 30 to 45 in good health.

The chain recombines TRBV19 with TRBJ1-5, with D possibly matching TRBD1 (6 bases). Germline values: CDR1 LNHDA, CDR2 SQIVND (reference sequence). This CDR3 contains 14 residues. Between the trimmed V and J ends, which lost 7 bases and 7 bases, there was a span of 17 bases. CDR3 nucleotide sequence: TGTGCCAGTAAAATGGCAGGGGTGCACCAGCCCCAGCATTTT. Translation: CASKMAGVHQPQHF.

J is TRBJ2-7 and V is TRBV7-4, with 10 positions matching TRBD1. Germline V CDR1 and CDR2: SGHVT, SQSDAQ. The CDR3 loop spans 14 amino acids. Trimming took 3 bases from V and 6 from J; bases not matched to a gene: 5. In DNA form, the CDR3 reads TGTGCCAGCAGCTTTAGGACAGGGGGTAGCGAGCAGTACTTC. Amino acid sequence: CASSFRTGGSEQYF.